This paragraph reports one T cell receptor beta chain. Its antigen is undetermined. This sample was included in a study of blood T cells in healthy people across ages. V gave up 6 bases and J gave up 3 bases, with 8 bases separating them. CDR3 size: 12 residues. From germline, CDR1 is SQVTM and CDR2 ANQGSEA. Study findings and constraints: A strong correlation was seen between TCR beta diversity and naive T cell percentage.

For the second PCR, which ran for roughly 7 to 11 cycles, a sample-barcoded 5' primer and a J-beta primer mix were used. TCRdb called the 5' RACE reads again in MiXCR, with one record for every CDR3 protein. The sample has approximately 490,000 distinct CDR3 sequences, less than 25% seen once; the top ten hold 8.7%. These same records also appear under a second study, on T cells of mothers and their children.

This TCR was sampled from a boy between 5 and 17 years old in good health. Sequencing input: blood. This chain joins TRBV29-1 and TRBJ1-4; tentatively, D is TRBD1 (5 bases). The CDR3 DNA follows: TGCAGCGTCCAGGGCTCTAATGAAAAACTGTTTTTT. This gives the protein CSVQGSNEKLFF.